These 32 T cell receptor beta chains were all obtained from the same sample, sequenced in a study of T cell changes during pregnancy in multiple sclerosis (dated by TCRdb to the late 2010s). The method behind the library was the immunoSEQ multiplex PCR assay. This immuneACCESS table, as held by TCRdb, lists in-frame sequences with V and J called but not all clones. Of the missing ones, under half trace to an unresolved V gene in checked studies; the others have no known cause. This sample gives some 70,000 clones in total; roughly 89% of them show up just once. The top ten clones comprise 3.7% of the sample. The sequencing here drew on peripheral blood, taken after pregnancy. These receptors originate from a female donor in good health, enrolled as a control in a pregnancy study.

J is TRBJ1-2 and V is TRBV7-9; 11 nucleotides line up with TRBD1. V was clipped by 1 base and J by 6 bases; unmatched bases: 1. CDR1 is SEHNR, CDR2 FQNEAQ, per germline (reference sequence). The CDR3 covers 14 residues. The CDR3 DNA is TGTGCCAGCAGCTTAGTGGACAGGGGGCATGGCTACACCTTC. Encoded protein: CASSLVDRGHGYTF.

The chain employs TRBV4-2 and TRBJ2-1, with 7 bases identical to TRBD2. The CDR3 length is 16 residues. Germline values: CDR1 LGHNA, CDR2 YNFKEQ. V lost 0 bases and J lost 5; bases outside the gene matches: 7. The CDR3 protein is CASSQDRMRGNNEQFF. Written as DNA, the CDR3 is TGTGCCAGCAGCCAAGATCGGATGCGGGGGAACAATGAGCAGTTCTTC.

This clone appeared once. The rearrangement uses TRBV5-6 and TRBJ2-1, with TRBD1 as a possible D gene (5 bases). Trimming left V 3 bases short and J 8 bases short, with 12 bases between. Germline assignment: CDR1 SGHDT and CDR2 YYEEEE. The CDR3 spans 13 residues. CDR3 sequence (DNA): TGTGCCAGCAGCTGGGGCAGGGTCTATGAGCAGTTCTTC. It specifies CASSWGRVYEQFF.

This clone showed up just once. This chain connects TRBV10-3 to TRBJ1-6, with 7 positions matching TRBD1. V lost 3 bases, J lost 9 bases, and 5 bases stayed unmatched. The CDR3 is 14 residues long. The germline CDR1 and CDR2 sequences are ENHRY and SYGVKD. The CDR3 DNA is TGTGCCATCAGTGAAGCAGGGGGAGCTTCACCCCTCCACTTT. The encoded protein is CAISEAGGASPLHF.

The chain uses TRBV4-2 and TRBJ2-7; 11 bases are shared with TRBD2. The CDR3 runs to 15 residues. J was trimmed by 5 bases and V by 0 bases; bases with no gene match: 3. Per the germline V gene, CDR1 is LGHNA and CDR2 is YNFKEQ. DNA of the CDR3: TGTGCCAGCAGCCAAGAAACTAGCGGGAGCGACGAGCAGTACTTC. Translating gives CASSQETSGSDEQYF.

The V call is TRBV6-4, the J call TRBJ2-1, with 13 bases lining up with TRBD2. CDR3 size: 16 residues. V shed 6 bases and J 5 bases; nucleotides not matched to a gene: 7. Germline-derived CDR1 and CDR2 are MRHNA and SNTAGT. The CDR3 DNA sequence: TGTGCCAGCAGCAGGACTAGCGGGGGTGAGGACAATGAGCAGTTCTTC. This gives the protein CASSRTSGGEDNEQFF.

This clone was detected only once. This chain links TRBV27 with TRBJ1-5; 8 nucleotides match TRBD1. Germline values: CDR1 MNHEY, CDR2 SMNVEV (reference sequence). V lost 3 bases and J lost 5; bases outside the gene matches: 0. The CDR3 covers 13 residues. This CDR3 is CASSLDRDQPQHF. The CDR3 DNA reads TGTGCCAGCAGTTTGGACAGGGATCAGCCCCAGCATTTT.

The rearrangement links TRBV27 to TRBJ2-7; TRBD1 matches at 7 bases. This CDR3 spans 14 amino acids. V was pared by 3 bases and J by 4 bases, with 6 bases of the junction left unmatched. Germline CDR1 reads MNHEY; CDR2 reads SMNVEV (reference sequence). The CDR3 reads CASSFGRGKYEQYF. CDR3 coding DNA: TGTGCCAGCAGTTTCGGCAGGGGGAAATACGAGCAGTACTTC.

The V gene is TRBV18, the J gene TRBJ2-7; a possible D gene is TRBD2 (6 bases). The CDR3 contains 14 residues. The germline V gene has CDR1 KGHSH and CDR2 LQKENI. With 3 bases removed from V and 1 base from J, the gap between germline ends came to 10 bases. The CDR3 DNA sequence: TGTGCCAGCTCACCTCCTAGCGTGTCCTACGAGCAGTACTTC. It is translated as CASSPPSVSYEQYF.

This chain uses TRBV7-9 with TRBJ2-7, with a tentative D call TRBD2 (7 bases). V shed 4 bases and J shed 2 bases, with 18 bases lying between them. Germline lookup yields CDR1 SEHNR and CDR2 FQNEAQ (reference sequence). The CDR3 spans 16 residues. The CDR3, as DNA: TGTGCCAGCAGCTCCCCGGAGGGGGGGGCTCCCTACGAGCAGTACTTC. The encoded protein is CASSSPEGGAPYEQYF. The whole variable domain, filled in from reference TRBV7-9 and TRBJ2-7, reads DTGVSQNPRHKITKRGQNVTFRCDPISEHNRLYWYRQTLGQGPEFLTYFQNEAQLEKSRLLSDRFSAERPKGSFSTLEIQRTEQGDSAMYLCASSSPEGGAPYEQYFGPGTRLTVT.

The chain employs TRBV6-1 and TRBJ1-5, with 10 nucleotides matching TRBD1. Germline CDR1 is MNHNS and CDR2 is SASEGT. V gave up 3 bases and J gave up 7 bases; unmatched junction bases: 3. There are 14 residues in the CDR3. The CDR3 sequence is CASSEGTGVQPQHF. The DNA of the CDR3 is TGTGCCAGCAGTGAGGGGACAGGGGTACAGCCCCAGCATTTT.

This chain joins TRBV16 and TRBJ1-3, with D unresolved. V was clipped by 3 bases and J by 0 bases, with 9 bases between them. The germline V gene encodes CDR1 KGHSY and CDR2 FQNENV. The CDR3 length is 15 residues. CDR3 amino acids: CASSQQWSSGNTIYF. The CDR3 DNA is TGTGCCAGCAGCCAGCAGTGGTCCTCTGGAAACACCATATATTTT.

This rearrangement joins TRBV18 to TRBJ2-3; 12 bases agree with TRBD2. The CDR3 length is 17 residues. V dropped 3 bases and J dropped 4; count of bases not matched to a gene: 8. Germline V gives CDR1 KGHSH, CDR2 LQKENI. Written as DNA, the CDR3 is TGTGCCAGCTCACCTTTGACTAGCGGGGGAGTCGCAGATACGCAGTATTTT. This gives the protein CASSPLTSGGVADTQYF.

The chain recombines TRBV27 with TRBJ1-1; TRBD1 might be the D (6 bases). This CDR3 contains 13 residues. The V end was cut by 3 bases, the J end by 4 bases, with 9 bases between. CDR1 and CDR2 from the germline V gene are MNHEY and SMNVEV (reference sequence). CDR3 bases: TGTGCCAGCAGTTTGGTAGGGGGCACTGAAGCTTTCTTT. Its translation is CASSLVGGTEAFF.

V gene TRBV7-9 combines with J gene TRBJ1-2; D may be TRBD1 (5 bases). Looked up from germline, CDR1 is SEHNR and CDR2 is FQNEAQ (reference sequence). The V end lost 3 bases, the J end lost 4 bases, and 12 bases lay between the germline ends. The CDR3 runs 14 residues. The chain's CDR3 is CASSFWGRAYGYTF. The DNA for the CDR3 is TGTGCCAGCAGCTTTTGGGGCAGGGCCTATGGCTACACCTTC.

V usage is TRBV29-1 and J usage is TRBJ2-7; D is perhaps TRBD1 (6 bases). CDR1 SQVTM and CDR2 ANQGSEA come from the germline V gene. The ends were cut back, 5 bases at V and 7 bases at J, with 12 bases in the middle. The CDR3 extends over 11 amino acids. CDR3 coding DNA: TGCAGCGTTAAGGGGGTGGGGGAGCAGTACTTC. This gives the protein CSVKGVGEQYF.

The V call is TRBV2, the J call TRBJ2-7; D perhaps matches TRBD2 (5 bases). V lost 8 bases and J 4 bases, leaving 6 bases between the germline ends. The CDR3 has 10 amino acids. Germline lookup yields CDR1 SNHLY and CDR2 FYNNEI. CDR3 sequence: CASREYEQYF. The CDR3 DNA reads TGTGCCAGCCGGGAATACGAGCAGTACTTC.

The J gene is TRBJ1-2, the V gene TRBV2, with 9 bases that match TRBD1. The CDR3 totals 15 residues. Germline CDR1 reads SNHLY; CDR2 reads FYNNEI. The V segment lost 1 base and the J segment 1 base; nucleotides outside the gene matches: 1. CDR3 sequence reads: CASSEGQGGNYGYTF. The CDR3 DNA reads as TGTGCCAGCAGTGAAGGACAGGGGGGTAACTATGGCTACACCTTC.

This chain uses TRBV28 with TRBJ1-1; D is unclear. This CDR3 comprises 15 residues. The germline CDR1 and CDR2 sequences are MDHEN and SYDVKM. The V end was cut by 2 bases, the J end by 1 base, with 11 bases between. CDR3 in DNA: TGTGCCAGCAGTTTACAGATACGGGGGAACACTGAAGCTTTCTTT. It codes for CASSLQIRGNTEAFF.

This sequence joins TRBV7-9 and TRBJ2-2, with a possible D match to TRBD2 (7 bases). Germline V lookup: CDR1 SEHNR, CDR2 FQNEAQ (reference sequence). Trimming took off 3 bases at V and 2 bases at J, with 10 bases between the two ends. CDR3 length: 15 amino acids. This CDR3 is CASSFSGGNTGELFF. The DNA for the CDR3 is TGTGCCAGCAGCTTTTCGGGGGGCAACACCGGGGAGCTGTTTTTT.

The chain couples TRBV9 to TRBJ2-5; D is undetermined. The germline CDR1 and CDR2 sequences are SGDLS and YYNGEE. The CDR3 is 13 residues long. Trimming removed 4 bases from V and 1 base from J, with 8 bases in between. Here the CDR3 reads CASSPGSQETQYF. The CDR3 region has the DNA TGTGCCAGCAGCCCCGGGTCCCAAGAGACCCAGTACTTC.

This chain joins TRBV7-9 and TRBJ1-4, with TRBD1 as a possible D gene (5 bases). This CDR3 region has 17 residues. The germline gives CDR1 SEHNR, CDR2 FQNEAQ (reference sequence). The V and J ends lost 2 bases and 3 bases respectively, with 16 bases between them. In DNA form, the CDR3 reads TGTGCCAGCAGCTTATGGAAAGGGGAAGGGCCTAATGAAAAACTGTTTTTT. Encoded protein: CASSLWKGEGPNEKLFF. Using reference TRBV7-9 and TRBJ1-4 for the parts outside the CDR3, the full variable domain is DTGVSQNPRHKITKRGQNVTFRCDPISEHNRLYWYRQTLGQGPEFLTYFQNEAQLEKSRLLSDRFSAERPKGSFSTLEIQRTEQGDSAMYLCASSLWKGEGPNEKLFFGSGTQLSVL.

The chain recombines TRBV4-3 with TRBJ1-1; 8 bases fit TRBD1. The CDR3 is made up of 15 amino acids. J gave up 6 bases and V 4 bases, and 10 bases lay outside the gene matches. Looked up from germline, CDR1 is LGHNA and CDR2 is YSLEER. The CDR3 here is CASSPPGQGASEAFF. The CDR3 DNA reads TGCGCCAGCAGCCCCCCGGGGCAGGGGGCTTCTGAAGCTTTCTTT.

This clone came up a few times. The gene calls are TRBV10-3 and TRBJ1-1; no clear D gene. CDR1 and CDR2 from the germline V gene are ENHRY and SYGVKD. This CDR3 contains 14 residues. Trimming removed 5 bases from V and 2 bases from J, with 12 bases in between. CDR3 residues: CAISYREVNTEAFF. The CDR3 nucleotides read TGTGCCATCAGTTACCGGGAGGTTAACACTGAAGCTTTCTTT.

The V and J genes are TRBV13 and TRBJ2-7, with 9 bases matching TRBD1. V dropped 4 bases and J dropped 0; count of bases not matched to a gene: 16. The CDR3 sequence is 19 residues long. The germline V gene encodes CDR1 PRHDT and CDR2 FYEKMQ (reference sequence). In DNA, the CDR3 is TGTGCCAGCAGCTCCATCTCCAACCCACCGGGACAGGGCTCCTACGAGCAGTACTTC. Its translation: CASSSISNPPGQGSYEQYF.

The chain links TRBV6-5 to TRBJ1-4; D possibly corresponds to TRBD1 (6 bases). Trimming removed 2 bases from V and 8 bases from J, with 9 bases in between. Looked up from germline, CDR1 is MNHEY and CDR2 is SVGAGI. The length of the CDR3 is 13 residues. The CDR3 sequence: CASSYGGQEKLFF. The CDR3 DNA follows: TGTGCCAGCAGTTACGGTGGACAGGAAAAACTGTTTTTT.

The V and J genes are TRBV4-2 and TRBJ2-5, with 8 bases identical to TRBD2. Germline V gene lookup returns CDR1 LGHNA and CDR2 YNFKEQ. CDR3 length: 16 residues. The J segment lost 3 bases and the V segment lost 0 bases, leaving 6 bases of the junction unmatched. The CDR3 region is CASSQDSAGGEETQYF. Written as DNA, the CDR3 is TGTGCCAGCAGCCAAGATTCGGCGGGAGGCGAAGAGACCCAGTACTTC.

J is TRBJ2-5 and V is TRBV2, with TRBD2 matching 9 bases. V gave up 2 bases and J gave up 2 bases; unmatched junction bases: 3. This CDR3 comprises 15 residues. Germline V CDR1 and CDR2: SNHLY, FYNNEI. CDR3 bases: TGTGCCAGCAGTGAAAATAGCGGGGGTCAAGAGACCCAGTACTTC. Translated, it gives CASSENSGGQETQYF.

The V and J genes are TRBV5-4 and TRBJ2-3; 9 nucleotides agree with TRBD2. Trimming removed 2 bases from V and 6 bases from J; junction bases left unmatched: 7. The germline gives CDR1 SGHNT, CDR2 YYREEE (reference sequence). There are 15 residues in the CDR3. Here the CDR3 reads CASSLFAGGPDTQYF. For the CDR3, the DNA is TGTGCCAGCAGCTTATTCGCGGGGGGGCCGGATACGCAGTATTTT. The variable domain in full, completed from reference TRBV5-4 and TRBJ2-3, reads ETGVTQSPTHLIKTRGQQVTLRCSSQSGHNTVSWYQQALGQGPQFIFQYYREEENGRGNFPPRFSGLQFPNYSSELNVNALELDDSALYLCASSLFAGGPDTQYFGPGTRLTVL.

Written as DNA, the CDR3 is TGTGCCAGCAGCTTCTTCCCTTCCAACACTGAAGCTTTCTTT. It yields the protein CASSFFPSNTEAFF. The V call is TRBV5-6, the J call TRBJ1-1; D ambiguous. Germline loops: CDR1 SGHDT, CDR2 YYEEEE. The CDR3 covers 14 residues. Trimming stripped 2 bases from V and 2 bases from J, with 10 bases between. The full variable domain, its missing parts supplied by reference TRBV5-6 and TRBJ1-1, is DAGVTQSPTHLIKTRGQQVTLRCSPKSGHDTVSWYQQALGQGPQFIFQYYEEEERQRGNFPDRFSGHQFPNYSSELNVNALLLGDSALYLCASSFFPSNTEAFFGQGTRLTVV.

This rearrangement joins TRBV11-2 to TRBJ1-6; a weak D match, TRBD1 (6 bases). Trimming stripped 0 bases from V and 7 bases from J, with 10 bases between. Germline assignment: CDR1 SGHAT and CDR2 FQNNGV. The CDR3 is made up of 15 amino acids. This CDR3 reads CASSLEAGQNSPLHF. The CDR3 bases are TGTGCCAGCAGCTTAGAAGCAGGACAGAATTCACCCCTCCACTTT.

The V and J genes are TRBV15 and TRBJ1-5, with D tentatively TRBD1 (6 bases). The germline V and J ends were trimmed by 0 bases and 7 bases, with 13 bases remaining between them. The CDR3 has 15 amino acids. In germline, CDR1 is LNHNV, CDR2 YYDKDF (reference sequence). This CDR3 is CATSRDLGAGQPQHF. The CDR3 region has the DNA TGTGCCACCAGCAGAGATCTGGGGGCAGGGCAGCCCCAGCATTTT.